This passage covers 5 T cell receptor beta chains from one sample sequenced in a study of cytomegalovirus exposure and HLA in healthy donors (dated by TCRdb to about 2017). Library preparation employed the immunoSEQ multiplex PCR assay. The multiplex PCR relied on a mix of 60 forward primers for TCR Vbeta segments and 13 reverse primers for TCR Jbeta segments. This is the immuneACCESS table as TCRdb keeps it, with only in-frame sequences that have V and J called. A part of the clones is gone; compared with another copy, unresolved V genes explain less than half, and the rest is unexplained. In all, the sample holds approximately 190,000 clones, and over 70% of those were seen once. Jointly, the top ten make up over 1.5% of the sample. The sequenced sample consisted of PBMCs. The receptors were gathered from a man aged 40-55 years in good health and CMV-seropositive.

The J gene is TRBJ2-5, the V gene TRBV7-8; 7 bases are a match to TRBD1. CDR1 and CDR2 (germline): SGHVS, FQNEAQ. The CDR3 is 14 amino acids. The J segment lost 3 bases and the V segment lost 5 bases, leaving 6 bases of the junction unmatched. Written as DNA, the CDR3 is TGTGCCAGCAGCACCCTCGACAGGGAAGAGACCCAGTACTTC. Translation gives CASSTLDREETQYF.

This clone is a singleton in its sample. At one boundary the junction diverges from the germline segment, which might be a read error. The CDR3 sequence: CSSSQASGRGGELFF. The CDR3 coding sequence is TGTTCCAGCAGCCAGGCTAGCGGGAGAGGCGGGGAGCTGTTTTTT. This chain links TRBV7-9 with TRBJ2-2, with 10 bases aligning to TRBD2. This CDR3 has 15 residues. CDR1 is SEHNR, CDR2 FQNEAQ, per germline (reference sequence).

V usage is TRBV15 and J usage is TRBJ2-7; the match to TRBD1 covers 7 bases. Losses at the gene ends were 0 bases for V and 0 bases for J; bases not matched to a gene: 2. CDR1 LNHNV and CDR2 YYDKDF come from the germline V gene (reference sequence). The CDR3 is 15 residues long. The CDR3 region has the DNA TGTGCCACCAGCAGAGATTGGGACAGCTCCTACGAGCAGTACTTC. It yields the protein CATSRDWDSSYEQYF.

This clone was recorded only once. The chain uses TRBV6-5 and TRBJ1-5; 11 bases agree with TRBD1. The V and J ends lost 9 bases and 4 bases, in that order; junction bases with no gene match: 2. CDR3 length: 13 residues. CDR1 and CDR2 from the germline V gene are MNHEY and SVGAGI. The CDR3 nucleotides read TGTGCCAGTGGGACAGGGGGTAATCAGCCCCAGCATTTT. Translated, it gives CASGTGGNQPQHF.

This chain joins TRBV14 and TRBJ2-7; weak D call: TRBD1 (6 bases). Trimming removed 1 base from V and 0 bases from J, with 16 bases in between. This CDR3 region has 17 residues. The germline CDR1 and CDR2 sequences are SGHDN and FVKESK. The CDR3 loop reads CASSQGSGRGLSYEQYF. The CDR3 DNA follows: TGTGCCAGCAGCCAAGGATCGGGCAGGGGCCTCTCCTACGAGCAGTACTTC.